This TCR beta chain originates from a study of vaccination and CD4 T cells after COVID-19. Study-wide context: As a positive control, some control cultures were given a CEFX pool, while others were given an HIV-1 Nef pool or no peptide.

Sequencing of DNA taken from cultured CD4+ T cells relied on the Oncomine TCR Beta short-read assay. DNA came from CD4+ T cells after culture. TCRdb re-called the PCR reads through MiXCR, storing one row per CDR3 protein. The data hold more than 15,000 distinct CDR3 sequences, with more than 45% observed a single time. The V and J ends lost 6 bases and 0 bases respectively, with 11 bases between them. The CDR3 totals 13 residues. CDR1 is DFQATT and CDR2 is SNEGSKA in the germline V gene (reference sequence). This clonotype was seen only a few times. The antigen remains unidentified. Regarding time point: late sampling 161 to 241 days after vaccination in three convalescent patients. The treatment: approximately nine-day PBMC culture with coronavirus spike peptide pools or control peptides (ViraFEST assay). TCRs were sequenced by ViraFEST after antigen-specific T cells had been expanded with peptide pools.

The receptor comes from a human donor who had recovered from COVID-19. The source was CD4+ T cells from blood, cultured in vitro, collected about 7 months after SARS-CoV-2 vaccination. This chain links TRBV20-1 with TRBJ1-2; D unresolved. This chain's CDR3 is CSAPSGANYGYTF. DNA for the CDR3: TGCAGTGCCCCAAGTGGAGCTAACTATGGCTACACCTTC.